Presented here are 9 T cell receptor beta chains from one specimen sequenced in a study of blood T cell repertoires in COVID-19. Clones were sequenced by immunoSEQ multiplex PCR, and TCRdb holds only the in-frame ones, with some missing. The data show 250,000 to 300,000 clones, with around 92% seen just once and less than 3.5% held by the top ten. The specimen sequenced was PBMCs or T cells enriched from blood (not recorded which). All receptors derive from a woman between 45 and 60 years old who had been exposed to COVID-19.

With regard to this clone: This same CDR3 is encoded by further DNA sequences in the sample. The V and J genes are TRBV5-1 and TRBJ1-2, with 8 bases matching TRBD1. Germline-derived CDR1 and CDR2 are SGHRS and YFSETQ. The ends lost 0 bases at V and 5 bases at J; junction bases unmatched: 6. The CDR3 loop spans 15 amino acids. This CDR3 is CASSLGQGAKYGYTF. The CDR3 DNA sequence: TGCGCCAGCAGCTTGGGGCAGGGGGCGAAATATGGCTACACCTTC. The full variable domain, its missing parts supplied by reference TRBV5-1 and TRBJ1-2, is KAGVTQTPRYLIKTRGQQVTLSCSPISGHRSVSWYQQTPGQGLQFLFEYFSETQRNKGNFPGRFSGRQFSNSRSEMNVSTLELGDSALYLCASSLGQGAKYGYTFGSGTRLTVV.

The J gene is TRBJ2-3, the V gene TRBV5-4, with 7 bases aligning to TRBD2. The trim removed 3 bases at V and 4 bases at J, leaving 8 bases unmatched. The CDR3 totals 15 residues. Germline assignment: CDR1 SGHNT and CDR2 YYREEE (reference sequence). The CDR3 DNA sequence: TGTGCCAGCAGCTGGGCTAGCGGCACCCCAGATACGCAGTATTTT. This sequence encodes CASSWASGTPDTQYF.

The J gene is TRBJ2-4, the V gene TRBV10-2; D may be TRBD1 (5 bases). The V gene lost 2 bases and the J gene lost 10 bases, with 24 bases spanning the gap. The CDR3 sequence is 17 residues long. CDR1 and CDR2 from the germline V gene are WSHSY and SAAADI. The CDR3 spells CASSETPGLIESGIQYF. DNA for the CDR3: TGCGCCAGCAGTGAGACCCCGGGCCTAATAGAGTCAGGGATTCAGTACTTC.

The CDR3 here is CASSQNGGAANEKLFF. CDR3 DNA: TGCGCCAGCAGCCAAAACGGGGGAGCAGCTAATGAAAAACTGTTTTTT. The V call is TRBV4-1, the J call TRBJ1-4, with D possibly matching TRBD1 (5 bases). With 2 bases removed from V and 3 bases from J, the gap between germline ends came to 13 bases. The CDR3 loop spans 16 amino acids. Germline V gene data show CDR1 as MGHRA and CDR2 as YSYEKL.

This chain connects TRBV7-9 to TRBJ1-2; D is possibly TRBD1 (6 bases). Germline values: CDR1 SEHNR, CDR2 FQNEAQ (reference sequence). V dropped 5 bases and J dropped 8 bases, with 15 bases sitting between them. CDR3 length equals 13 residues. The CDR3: CASSQDSWEGYTF. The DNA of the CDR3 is TGTGCCAGCAGCCAGGACAGTTGGGAAGGCTACACCTTC.

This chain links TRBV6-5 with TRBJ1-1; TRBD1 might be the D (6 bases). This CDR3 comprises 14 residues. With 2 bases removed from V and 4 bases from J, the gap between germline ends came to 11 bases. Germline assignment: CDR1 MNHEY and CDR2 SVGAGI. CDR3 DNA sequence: TGTGCCAGCAGTTACGCCAGGGGATTCACTGAAGCTTTCTTT. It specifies CASSYARGFTEAFF.

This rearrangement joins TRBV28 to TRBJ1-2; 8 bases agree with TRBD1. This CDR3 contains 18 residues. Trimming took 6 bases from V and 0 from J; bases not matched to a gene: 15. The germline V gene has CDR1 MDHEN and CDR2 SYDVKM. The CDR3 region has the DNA TGTGCCAGCAGCCCGGGACAGGCTCCCTGGGGCACTAACTATGGCTACACCTTC. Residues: CASSPGQAPWGTNYGYTF.

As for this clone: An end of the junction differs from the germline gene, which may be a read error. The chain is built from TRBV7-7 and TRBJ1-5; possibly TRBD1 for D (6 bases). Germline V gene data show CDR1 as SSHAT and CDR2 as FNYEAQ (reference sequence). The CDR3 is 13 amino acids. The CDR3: CASSPGVNQPQHF. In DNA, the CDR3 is TGTGCTAGCAGCCCAGGGGTTAATCAGCCCCAGCATTTT.

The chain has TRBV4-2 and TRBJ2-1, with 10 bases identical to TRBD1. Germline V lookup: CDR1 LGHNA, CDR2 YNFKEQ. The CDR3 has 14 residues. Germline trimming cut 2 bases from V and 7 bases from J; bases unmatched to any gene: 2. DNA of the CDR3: TGTGCCAGCAGCCAAAGACAGGGGGCGAATGAGCAGTTCTTC. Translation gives CASSQRQGANEQFF.